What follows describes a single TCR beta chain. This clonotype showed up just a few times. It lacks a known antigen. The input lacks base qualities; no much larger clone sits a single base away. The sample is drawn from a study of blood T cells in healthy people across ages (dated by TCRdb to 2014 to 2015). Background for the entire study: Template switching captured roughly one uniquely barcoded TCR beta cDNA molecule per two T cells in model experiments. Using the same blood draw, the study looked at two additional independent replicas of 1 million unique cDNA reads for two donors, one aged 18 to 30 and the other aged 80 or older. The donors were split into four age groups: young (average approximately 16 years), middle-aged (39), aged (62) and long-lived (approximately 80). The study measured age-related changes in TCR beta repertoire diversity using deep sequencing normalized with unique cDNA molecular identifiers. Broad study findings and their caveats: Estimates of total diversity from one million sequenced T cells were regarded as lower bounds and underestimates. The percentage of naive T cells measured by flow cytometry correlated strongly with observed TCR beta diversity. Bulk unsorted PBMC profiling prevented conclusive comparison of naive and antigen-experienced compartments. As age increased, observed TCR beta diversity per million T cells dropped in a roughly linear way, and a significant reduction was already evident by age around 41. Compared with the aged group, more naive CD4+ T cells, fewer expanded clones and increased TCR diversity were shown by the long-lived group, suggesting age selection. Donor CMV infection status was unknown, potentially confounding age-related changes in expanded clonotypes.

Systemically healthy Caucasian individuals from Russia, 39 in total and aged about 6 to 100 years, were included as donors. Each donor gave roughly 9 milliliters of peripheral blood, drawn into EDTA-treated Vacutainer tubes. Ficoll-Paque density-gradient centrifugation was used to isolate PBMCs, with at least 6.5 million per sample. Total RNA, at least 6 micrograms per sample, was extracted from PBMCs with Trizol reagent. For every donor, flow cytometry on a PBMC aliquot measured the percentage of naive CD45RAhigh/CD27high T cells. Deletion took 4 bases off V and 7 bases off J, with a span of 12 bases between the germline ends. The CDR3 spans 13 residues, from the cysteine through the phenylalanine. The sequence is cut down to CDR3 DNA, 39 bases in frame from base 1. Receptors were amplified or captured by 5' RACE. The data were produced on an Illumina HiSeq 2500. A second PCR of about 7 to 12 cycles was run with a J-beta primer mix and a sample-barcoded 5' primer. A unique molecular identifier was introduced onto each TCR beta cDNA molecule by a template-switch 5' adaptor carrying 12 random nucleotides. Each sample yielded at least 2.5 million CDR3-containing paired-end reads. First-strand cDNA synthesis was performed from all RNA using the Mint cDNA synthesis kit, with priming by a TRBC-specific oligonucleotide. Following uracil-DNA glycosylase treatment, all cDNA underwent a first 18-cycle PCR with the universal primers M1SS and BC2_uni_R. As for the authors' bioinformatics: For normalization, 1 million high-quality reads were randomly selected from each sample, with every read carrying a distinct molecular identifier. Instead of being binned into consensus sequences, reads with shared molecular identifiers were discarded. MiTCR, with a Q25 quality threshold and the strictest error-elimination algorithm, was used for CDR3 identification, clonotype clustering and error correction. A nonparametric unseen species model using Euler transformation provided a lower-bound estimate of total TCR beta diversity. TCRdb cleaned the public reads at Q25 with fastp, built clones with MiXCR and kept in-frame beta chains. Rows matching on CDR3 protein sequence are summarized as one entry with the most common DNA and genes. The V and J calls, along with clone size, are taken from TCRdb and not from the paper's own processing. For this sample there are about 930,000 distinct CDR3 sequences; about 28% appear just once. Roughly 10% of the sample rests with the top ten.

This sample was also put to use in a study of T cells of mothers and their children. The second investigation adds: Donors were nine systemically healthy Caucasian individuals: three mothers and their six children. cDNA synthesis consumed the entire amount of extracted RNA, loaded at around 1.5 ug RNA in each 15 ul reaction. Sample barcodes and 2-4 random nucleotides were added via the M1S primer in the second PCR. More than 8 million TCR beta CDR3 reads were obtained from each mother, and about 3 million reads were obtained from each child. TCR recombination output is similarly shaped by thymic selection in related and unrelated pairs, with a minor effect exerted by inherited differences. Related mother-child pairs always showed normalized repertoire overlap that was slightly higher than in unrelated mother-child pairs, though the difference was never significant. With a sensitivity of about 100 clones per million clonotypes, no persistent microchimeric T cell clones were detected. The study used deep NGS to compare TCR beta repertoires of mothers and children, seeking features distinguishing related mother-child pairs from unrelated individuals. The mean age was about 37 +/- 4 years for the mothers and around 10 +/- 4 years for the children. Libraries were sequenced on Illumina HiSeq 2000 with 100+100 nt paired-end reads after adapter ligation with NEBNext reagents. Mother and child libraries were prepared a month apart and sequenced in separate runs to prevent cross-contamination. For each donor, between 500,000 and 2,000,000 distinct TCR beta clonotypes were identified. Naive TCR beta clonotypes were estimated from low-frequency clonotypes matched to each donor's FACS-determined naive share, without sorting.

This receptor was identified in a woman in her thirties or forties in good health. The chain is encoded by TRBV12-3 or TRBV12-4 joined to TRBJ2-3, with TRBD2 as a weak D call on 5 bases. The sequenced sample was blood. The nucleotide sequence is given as TGTGCCAGCAGTTATCAGACTATTCATACGCAGTATTTT. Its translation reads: CASSYQTIHTQYF.